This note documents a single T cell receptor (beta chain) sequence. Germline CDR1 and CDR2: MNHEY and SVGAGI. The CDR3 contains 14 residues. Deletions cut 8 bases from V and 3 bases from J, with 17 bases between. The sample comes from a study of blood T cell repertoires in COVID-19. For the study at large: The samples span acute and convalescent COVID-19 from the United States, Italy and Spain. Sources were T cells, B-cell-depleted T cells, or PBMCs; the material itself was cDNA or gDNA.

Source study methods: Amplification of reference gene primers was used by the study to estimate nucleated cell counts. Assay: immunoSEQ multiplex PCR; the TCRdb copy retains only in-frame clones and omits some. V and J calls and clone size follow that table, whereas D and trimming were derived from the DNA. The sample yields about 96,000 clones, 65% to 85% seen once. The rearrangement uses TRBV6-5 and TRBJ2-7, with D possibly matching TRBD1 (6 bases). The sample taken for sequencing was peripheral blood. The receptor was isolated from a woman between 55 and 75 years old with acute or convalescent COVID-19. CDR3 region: CASALATGHYEQYF. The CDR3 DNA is TGTGCCAGCGCCCTGGCGACAGGACACTACGAGCAGTACTTC.